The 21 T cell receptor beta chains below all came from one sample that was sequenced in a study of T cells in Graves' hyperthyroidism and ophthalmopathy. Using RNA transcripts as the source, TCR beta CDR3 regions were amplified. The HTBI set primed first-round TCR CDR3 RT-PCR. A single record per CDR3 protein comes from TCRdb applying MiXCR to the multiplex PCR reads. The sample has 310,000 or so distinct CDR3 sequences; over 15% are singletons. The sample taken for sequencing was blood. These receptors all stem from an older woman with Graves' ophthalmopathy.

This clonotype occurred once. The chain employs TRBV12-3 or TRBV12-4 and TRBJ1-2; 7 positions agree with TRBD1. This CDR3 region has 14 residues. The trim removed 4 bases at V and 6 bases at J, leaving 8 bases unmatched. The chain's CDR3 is CASSSPGQSDGYTF. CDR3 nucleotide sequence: TGTGCCAGCAGTTCACCGGGACAGTCGGATGGCTACACCTTC.

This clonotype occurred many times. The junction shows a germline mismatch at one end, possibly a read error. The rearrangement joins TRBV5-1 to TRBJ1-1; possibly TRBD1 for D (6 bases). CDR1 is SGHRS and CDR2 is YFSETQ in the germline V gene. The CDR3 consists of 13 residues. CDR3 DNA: TGTGCCAGCAGCCTGGACAGCAACACTGAAGCTTTCTTT. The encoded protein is CASSLDSNTEAFF.

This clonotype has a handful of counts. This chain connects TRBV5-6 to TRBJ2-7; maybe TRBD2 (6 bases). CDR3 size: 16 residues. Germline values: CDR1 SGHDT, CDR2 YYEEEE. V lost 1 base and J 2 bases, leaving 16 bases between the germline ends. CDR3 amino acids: CASSLWGPAGPYEQYF. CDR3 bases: TGTGCCAGCAGCTTGTGGGGACCAGCGGGCCCCTACGAGCAGTACTTC.

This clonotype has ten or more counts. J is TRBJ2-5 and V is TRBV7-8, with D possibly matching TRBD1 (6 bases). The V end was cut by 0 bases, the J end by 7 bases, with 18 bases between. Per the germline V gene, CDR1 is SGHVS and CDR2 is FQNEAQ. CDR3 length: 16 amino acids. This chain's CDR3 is CASSLALDSSRGTQYF. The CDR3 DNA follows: TGTGCCAGCAGCTTAGCGTTGGACAGCTCAAGAGGGACCCAGTACTTC.

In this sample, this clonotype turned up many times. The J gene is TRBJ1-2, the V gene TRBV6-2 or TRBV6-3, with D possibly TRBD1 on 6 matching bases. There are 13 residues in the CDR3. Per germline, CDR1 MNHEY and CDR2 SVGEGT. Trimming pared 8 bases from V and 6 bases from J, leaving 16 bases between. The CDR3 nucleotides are TGTGCCAGCGTCGAACAGGGACGGAATGGCTACACCTTC. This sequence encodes CASVEQGRNGYTF.

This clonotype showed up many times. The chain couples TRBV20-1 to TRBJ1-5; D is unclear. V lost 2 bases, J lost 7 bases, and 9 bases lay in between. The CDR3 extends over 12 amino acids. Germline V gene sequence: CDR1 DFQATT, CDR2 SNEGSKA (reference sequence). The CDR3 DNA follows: TGCAGTGCTAGAAAGGAGGGCCAGCCCCAGCATTTT. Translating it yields CSARKEGQPQHF.

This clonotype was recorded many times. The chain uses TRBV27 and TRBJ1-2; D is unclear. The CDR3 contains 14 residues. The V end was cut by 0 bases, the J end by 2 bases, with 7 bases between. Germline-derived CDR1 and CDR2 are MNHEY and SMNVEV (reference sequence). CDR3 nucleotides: TGTGCCAGCAGTTTATCTTTATACAACTATGGCTACACCTTC. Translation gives CASSLSLYNYGYTF.

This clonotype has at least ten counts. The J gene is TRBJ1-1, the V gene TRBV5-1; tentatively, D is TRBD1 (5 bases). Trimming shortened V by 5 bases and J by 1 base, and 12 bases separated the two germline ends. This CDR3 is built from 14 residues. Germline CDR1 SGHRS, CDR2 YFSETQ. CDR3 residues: CASRDQGANTEAFF. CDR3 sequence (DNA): TGCGCCAGCAGGGACCAGGGAGCGAACACTGAAGCTTTCTTT.

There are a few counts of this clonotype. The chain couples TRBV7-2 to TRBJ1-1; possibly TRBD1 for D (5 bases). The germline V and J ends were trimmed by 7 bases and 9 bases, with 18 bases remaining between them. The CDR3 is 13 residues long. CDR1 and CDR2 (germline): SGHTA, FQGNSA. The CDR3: CASTSRGAFKAFF. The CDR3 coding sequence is TGTGCCAGCACCTCAAGGGGAGCCTTTAAAGCTTTCTTT. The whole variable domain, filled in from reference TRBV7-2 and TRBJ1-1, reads GAGVSQSPSNKVTEKGKDVELRCDPISGHTALYWYRQSLGQGLEFLIYFQGNSAPDKSGLPSDRFSAERTGGSVSTLTIQRTQQEDSAVYLCASTSRGAFKAFFGQGTRLTVV.

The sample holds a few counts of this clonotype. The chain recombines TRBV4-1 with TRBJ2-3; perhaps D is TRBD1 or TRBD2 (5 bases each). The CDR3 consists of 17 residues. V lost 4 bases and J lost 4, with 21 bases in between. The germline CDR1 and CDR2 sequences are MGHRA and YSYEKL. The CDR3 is CASSRVGTTVSADTQYF. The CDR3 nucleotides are TGCGCCAGCAGCCGCGTGGGGACCACCGTGTCCGCAGATACGCAGTATTTT.

CDR3 DNA: TGTGCCAGCAGTTTTGAACAGTGGGGCTCGGAAGCCAAAAACATTCAGTACTTC. It is translated as CASSFEQWGSEAKNIQYF. The chain recombines TRBV6-2 or TRBV6-3 with TRBJ2-4, with D maybe TRBD1 (5 bases). The CDR3 runs 18 residues. Deletions cut 4 bases from V and 0 bases from J, with 19 bases between. Germline V gene lookup returns CDR1 MNHEY and CDR2 SVGEGT.

CDR3 residues: CSAPGSLSYEQYF. The DNA of the CDR3 is TGCAGTGCCCCCGGGTCCCTCTCCTACGAGCAGTACTTC. The rearrangement joins TRBV20-1 to TRBJ2-7; D not resolved. The CDR3 consists of 13 residues. CDR1 and CDR2 (germline): DFQATT, SNEGSKA (reference sequence). The germline V and J ends were trimmed by 6 bases and 0 bases, with 12 bases remaining between them.

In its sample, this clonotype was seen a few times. DNA for the CDR3: TGTGCCAGCAGCTTATCCTACAAGACTAGCACAGATACGCAGTATTTT. The encoded protein is CASSLSYKTSTDTQYF. This chain connects TRBV7-3 to TRBJ2-3; D uncertain. V was pared by 2 bases and J by 0 bases, with 12 bases between. This CDR3 spans 16 amino acids. Germline CDR1 SGHTA, CDR2 FQGTGA.

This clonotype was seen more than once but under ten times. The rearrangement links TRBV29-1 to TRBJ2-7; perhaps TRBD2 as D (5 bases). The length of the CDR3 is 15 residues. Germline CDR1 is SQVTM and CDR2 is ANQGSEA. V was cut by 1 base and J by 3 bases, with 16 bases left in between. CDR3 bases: TGCAGCGTTGAAGGTGGGTGGACGGGGAGCTACGAGCAGTACTTC. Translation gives CSVEGGWTGSYEQYF.

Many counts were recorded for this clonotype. The CDR3 is CSATGTSGSMGYEQFF. CDR3 sequence (DNA): TGCAGTGCAACCGGGACTAGCGGCTCGATGGGGTACGAGCAGTTCTTC. The chain joins TRBV20-1 to TRBJ2-1; TRBD2 matches 11 bases. Germline V gives CDR1 DFQATT, CDR2 SNEGSKA (reference sequence). The length of the CDR3 is 16 residues. Trimming at V came to 6 bases and at J to 10 bases, leaving 17 bases not matched to a gene.

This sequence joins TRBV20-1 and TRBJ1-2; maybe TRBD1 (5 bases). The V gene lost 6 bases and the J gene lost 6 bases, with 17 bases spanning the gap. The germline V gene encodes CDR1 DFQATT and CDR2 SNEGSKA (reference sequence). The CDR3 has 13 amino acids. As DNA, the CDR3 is TGCAGTGCCCCAGGGCAGCTTGGGGATGGCTACACCTTC. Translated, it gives CSAPGQLGDGYTF.

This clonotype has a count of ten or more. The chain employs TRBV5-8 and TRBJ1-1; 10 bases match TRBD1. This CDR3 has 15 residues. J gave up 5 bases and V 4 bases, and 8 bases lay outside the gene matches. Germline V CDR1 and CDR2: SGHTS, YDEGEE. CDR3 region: CASSARTGGRTEAFF. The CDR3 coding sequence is TGTGCCAGCAGCGCCCGGACAGGGGGGCGAACTGAAGCTTTCTTT.

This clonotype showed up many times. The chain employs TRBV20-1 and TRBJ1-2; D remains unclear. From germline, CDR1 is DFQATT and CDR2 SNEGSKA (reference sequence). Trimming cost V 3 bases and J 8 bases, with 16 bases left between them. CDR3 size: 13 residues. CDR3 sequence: CSARVTLSGGYTF. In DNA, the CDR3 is TGCAGTGCTAGGGTCACGCTTTCTGGGGGCTACACCTTC.

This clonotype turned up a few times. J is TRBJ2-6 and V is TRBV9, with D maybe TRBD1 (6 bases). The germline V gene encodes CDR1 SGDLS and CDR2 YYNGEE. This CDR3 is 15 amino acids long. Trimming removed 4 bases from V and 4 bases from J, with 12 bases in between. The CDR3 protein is CASSSAGEGANVLTF. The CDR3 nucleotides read TGTGCCAGCAGCTCCGCAGGGGAAGGGGCCAACGTCCTGACTTTC.

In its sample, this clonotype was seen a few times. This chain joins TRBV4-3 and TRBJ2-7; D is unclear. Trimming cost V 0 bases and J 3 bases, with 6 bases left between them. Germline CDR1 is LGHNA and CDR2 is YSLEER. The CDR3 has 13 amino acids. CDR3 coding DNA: TGCGCCAGCAGCCAAGACGAAGACTACGAGCAGTACTTC. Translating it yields CASSQDEDYEQYF.

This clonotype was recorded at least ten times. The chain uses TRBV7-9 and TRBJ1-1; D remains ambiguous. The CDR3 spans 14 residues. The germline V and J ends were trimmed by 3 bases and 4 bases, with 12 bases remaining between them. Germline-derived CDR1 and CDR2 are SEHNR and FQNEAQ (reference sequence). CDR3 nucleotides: TGTGCCAGCAGCTTCGAGGAAATGGGCACTGAAGCTTTCTTT. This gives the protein CASSFEEMGTEAFF.